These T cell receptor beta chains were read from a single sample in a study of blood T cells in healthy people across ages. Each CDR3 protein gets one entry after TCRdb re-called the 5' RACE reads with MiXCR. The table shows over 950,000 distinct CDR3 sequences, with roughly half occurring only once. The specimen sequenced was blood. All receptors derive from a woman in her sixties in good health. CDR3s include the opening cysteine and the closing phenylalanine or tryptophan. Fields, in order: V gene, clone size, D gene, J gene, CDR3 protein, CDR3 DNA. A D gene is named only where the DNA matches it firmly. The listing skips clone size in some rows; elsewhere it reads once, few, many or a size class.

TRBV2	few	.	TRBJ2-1	CASSEPGRKFF	TGTGCCAGCAGTGAACCGGGGCGTAAGTTCTTC
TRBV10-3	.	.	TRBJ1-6	CAISESNDYSPLHF	TGTGCCATCAGTGAGTCGAACGACTATTCACCCCTCCACTTT
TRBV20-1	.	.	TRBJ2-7	CSAAVYGNSYEQYF	TGCAGTGCTGCGGTCTACGGTAACTCCTACGAGCAGTACTTC
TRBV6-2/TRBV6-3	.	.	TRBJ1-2	CASSYRAGRGYTF	TGTGCCAGCAGTTACAGGGCAGGAAGAGGCTACACCTTC
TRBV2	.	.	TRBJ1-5	CASSENGRAFQPQHF	TGTGCCAGCAGTGAAAATGGCAGGGCATTCCAGCCCCAGCATTTT
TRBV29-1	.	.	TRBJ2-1	CRVGVSAGDNEQFF	TGCCGCGTTGGGGTTAGTGCGGGTGACAATGAGCAGTTCTTC
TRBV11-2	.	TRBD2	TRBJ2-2	CASSASGRRIWRTGELFF	TGTGCCAGCTCGGCTAGCGGGAGAAGAATCTGGCGTACCGGGGAGCTGTTTTTT
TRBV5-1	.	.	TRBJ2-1	CASSATEYERFF	TGCGCCAGCAGCGCCACAGAATATGAGCGGTTCTTC
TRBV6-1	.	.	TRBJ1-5	CASRNENQPQHF	TGTGCCAGCAGGAACGAGAATCAGCCCCAGCATTTT
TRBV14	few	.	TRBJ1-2	CASSQDQLVGYGYTF	TGTGCCAGCAGCCAAGATCAGTTGGTCGGCTATGGCTACACCTTC
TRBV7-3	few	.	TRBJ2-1	CASSSHSSYNEQFF	TGTGCCAGCAGCTCCCACAGTTCCTACAATGAGCAGTTCTTC
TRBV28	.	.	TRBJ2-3	CASSSSVGTQYF	TGTGCCAGCAGTTCCAGTGTTGGTACGCAGTATTTT
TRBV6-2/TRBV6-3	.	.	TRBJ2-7	CASSQRNYFEQYF	TGTGCCAGCAGCCAAAGAAACTATTTCGAGCAGTACTTC
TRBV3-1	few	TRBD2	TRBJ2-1	CASSQIAGGYNEQFF	TGTGCCAGCAGCCAGATAGCGGGAGGCTACAATGAGCAGTTCTTC
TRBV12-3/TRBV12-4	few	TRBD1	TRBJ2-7	CASSLSQGEQYF	TGTGCCAGCAGTTTATCACAGGGGGAGCAGTACTTC
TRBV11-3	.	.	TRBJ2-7	CASSSPGTPEEQYF	TGTGCCAGCAGCTCCCCCGGGACTCCTGAGGAGCAGTACTTC
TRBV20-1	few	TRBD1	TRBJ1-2	CSATHRGTYGYTF	TGCAGTGCTACCCACAGGGGTACCTATGGCTACACCTTC
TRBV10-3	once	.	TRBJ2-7	CAIKLGLQGDEQYF	TGTGCCATCAAATTGGGACTGCAAGGCGACGAGCAGTACTTC
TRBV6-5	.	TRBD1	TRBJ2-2	CASTNGRGRAGELFF	TGTGCCAGCACCAACGGCAGGGGGCGGGCCGGGGAGCTGTTTTTT
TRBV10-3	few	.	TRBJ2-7	CAITSSPSYEQYF	TGTGCCATCACATCCTCGCCTTCCTACGAGCAGTACTTC
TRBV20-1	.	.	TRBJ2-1	CSAGLNEQFF	TGCAGTGCTGGCCTCAATGAGCAGTTCTTC
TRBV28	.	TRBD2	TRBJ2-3	CASSPGGEGDTQYF	TGTGCCAGCAGCCCGGGGGGGGAAGGAGATACGCAGTATTTT
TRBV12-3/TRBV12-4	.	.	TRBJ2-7	CASSFAGLGEQYF	TGTGCCAGCAGTTTTGCGGGCCTCGGCGAGCAGTACTTC
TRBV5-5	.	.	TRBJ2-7	CASSLGTPSYEQYF	TGTGCCAGCAGCTTGGGGACACCTTCCTACGAGCAGTACTTC
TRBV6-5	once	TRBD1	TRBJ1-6	CASSDRAGSPLHF	TGTGCCAGCAGTGACAGGGCCGGCTCACCCCTCCACTTT
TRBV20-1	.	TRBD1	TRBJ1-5	CSARRTGWNQPQHF	TGCAGTGCTAGAAGGACAGGGTGGAATCAGCCCCAGCATTTT
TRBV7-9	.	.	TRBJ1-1	CASSLGNQGRPPSVEEAFF	TGTGCCAGCAGCTTAGGAAACCAGGGTCGCCCACCTAGCGTGGAGGAAGCTTTCTTT